The subject of this entry is one T cell receptor beta chain. Its target is not known. The same CDR3 is also encoded by other DNA sequences in this sample. The record originates from a study of shared clonotypes between healthy human individuals. Study-level results: Across several donors, naive CD4 shared 5% to 6%, naive CD8 approximately 3.5%, memory CD4 more than 2%, memory CD8 approximately 0.4%.

This table comes from immunoSEQ multiplex PCR, and its TCRdb copy is limited to in-frame clones, with some not included. The table has about 690,000 clones, roughly 88% seen once. The sample comprised memory CD8+ T cells from PBMCs. Regarding subset: CD45RO+ cells pooled with CCR7-negative TemRA cells. The sequence derives from a man aged 18-30 years in good health. Some clones in this sample may be carry-over from other donors' samples.

The CDR3 DNA sequence: TGCAGCGCCCGGACAGGTCGAAATGAAAAACTGTTTTTT. This codes for CSARTGRNEKLFF. This rearrangement joins TRBV29-1 to TRBJ1-4, with 7 bases aligning to TRBD1. After removal of 7 bases from V and 5 bases from J, the junction contained 7 bases not matched to a gene. Per germline, CDR1 SQVTM and CDR2 ANQGSEA. The CDR3 runs 13 residues.